The 28 T cell receptor beta chains given below trace back to one sample, sequenced in a study of shared clonotypes between healthy human individuals (dated by TCRdb to the early 2020s). The receptor library was made with the immunoSEQ multiplex PCR assay. The table was pulled from immuneACCESS by TCRdb, which kept in-frame rearrangements only. Such tables lose some clones; where checked, under half of the loss comes from unresolved V genes, and the rest has no known cause. In all, the sample holds roughly 640,000 clones, and over 65% of those were seen once. The biggest ten clones account for 1.7% of the sample. Sequenced material: memory CD4+ T cells sorted from blood. Explained via the paper, the cell subset or site label denotes: CD45RA-negative fraction. These TCRs come from a woman aged 30 to 39 in good health.

Remarks on this clone: The sample contains more than one DNA sequence encoding this CDR3. CDR3 bases: TGCGCCAGCAGCCTCACCACAGATACGCAGTATTTT. Translating it yields CASSLTTDTQYF. J is TRBJ2-3 and V is TRBV5-1, with no clear D. Trimming removed 4 bases from V and 2 bases from J, with 5 bases in between. The germline V gene encodes CDR1 SGHRS and CDR2 YFSETQ. This CDR3 has 12 amino acids.

The chain employs TRBV5-1 and TRBJ2-3; 9 positions match TRBD1. The germline V gene has CDR1 SGHRS and CDR2 YFSETQ. V trimming: 1 base; J trimming: 3 bases; junction bases outside the gene matches: 9. The CDR3 consists of 17 residues. The CDR3 DNA sequence: TGCGCCAGCAGCTTGAGTCCGGGACAGGGCTCGACAGATACGCAGTATTTT. It specifies CASSLSPGQGSTDTQYF.

This clone has just a few counts. The J gene is TRBJ2-7, the V gene TRBV27, with TRBD2 matching 8 bases. Germline CDR1 is MNHEY and CDR2 is SMNVEV (reference sequence). The CDR3 consists of 15 residues. Trimming removed 3 bases from V and 0 bases from J; junction bases left unmatched: 4. Written as DNA, the CDR3 is TGTGCCAGCAGTTTGATAGCGGGAAGCTCCTACGAGCAGTACTTC. Its translation: CASSLIAGSSYEQYF.

This rearrangement joins TRBV19 to TRBJ2-1; D is perhaps TRBD2 (5 bases). The CDR3 extends over 14 amino acids. Trimming took off 3 bases at V and 5 bases at J, with 11 bases between the two ends. The germline V gene encodes CDR1 LNHDA and CDR2 SQIVND (reference sequence). The CDR3 here is CASSIAGRNNEQFF. The CDR3 DNA is TGTGCCAGTAGTATCGCGGGTCGGAACAATGAGCAGTTCTTC.

V gene TRBV7-2 combines with J gene TRBJ2-2; D may be TRBD1 or TRBD2 (6 bases each). CDR1 is SGHTA, CDR2 FQGNSA, per germline. The CDR3 loop spans 16 amino acids. V dropped 3 bases and J dropped 0 bases, with 11 bases sitting between them. The CDR3: CASSFGGPSNTGELFF. The CDR3 DNA reads TGTGCCAGCAGCTTTGGGGGGCCTTCGAACACCGGGGAGCTGTTTTTT. Full variable domain (outside the CDR3, taken from reference TRBV7-2 and TRBJ2-2): GAGVSQSPSNKVTEKGKDVELRCDPISGHTALYWYRQSLGQGLEFLIYFQGNSAPDKSGLPSDRFSAERTGGSVSTLTIQRTQQEDSAVYLCASSFGGPSNTGELFFGEGSRLTVL.

The rearrangement links TRBV9 to TRBJ1-5; TRBD1 is a possible D gene (5 bases). CDR3 size: 15 residues. Trimming cost V 3 bases and J 4 bases, with 14 bases left between them. Germline lookup yields CDR1 SGDLS and CDR2 YYNGEE. CDR3 bases: TGTGCCAGCAGCGCCCGGGACGGAAAGAATCAGCCCCAGCATTTT. This encodes CASSARDGKNQPQHF.

V and J are TRBV29-1 and TRBJ2-5; TRBD1 aligns across 10 bases. The CDR3 has 12 amino acids. J was trimmed by 5 bases and V by 8 bases; bases with no gene match: 5. Germline values: CDR1 SQVTM, CDR2 ANQGSEA. DNA for the CDR3: TGCAGCTTGGGACAGGGGCAGGAGACCCAGTACTTC. Translated, it gives CSLGQGQETQYF.

The rearrangement joins TRBV6-5 to TRBJ2-1; D is perhaps TRBD2 (5 bases). V lost 0 bases and J 3 bases, leaving 9 bases between the germline ends. CDR1 and CDR2 from the germline V gene are MNHEY and SVGAGI. The length of the CDR3 is 15 residues. CDR3: CASSYSGADYNEQFF. DNA for the CDR3: TGTGCCAGCAGTTACTCGGGAGCTGACTACAATGAGCAGTTCTTC.

The genes are TRBV5-1 and TRBJ1-1; D is ambiguous. CDR1 and CDR2 (germline): SGHRS, YFSETQ. This CDR3 has 15 residues. The V gene lost 0 bases and the J gene lost 2 bases, with 11 bases spanning the gap. The CDR3 region has the DNA TGCGCCAGCAGCTTGGAGACAAATACTAACACTGAAGCTTTCTTT. This sequence encodes CASSLETNTNTEAFF.

On this clone: Other DNA sequences in this sample translate to the same CDR3. The rearrangement joins TRBV6-5 to TRBJ1-5; no definite D call. This CDR3 is built from 15 residues. Trimming pared 3 bases from V and 2 bases from J, leaving 11 bases between. Germline V gives CDR1 MNHEY, CDR2 SVGAGI. The DNA of the CDR3 is TGTGCCAGCAGTTATTCCATCGGTGGCAATCAGCCCCAGCATTTT. It encodes CASSYSIGGNQPQHF.

This clone is a singleton in its sample. The chain is built from TRBV6-5 and TRBJ2-2; D gene unclear. CDR3 size: 15 residues. With 5 bases removed from V and 4 bases from J, the gap between germline ends came to 14 bases. Germline-derived CDR1 and CDR2 are MNHEY and SVGAGI. CDR3 nucleotides: TGTGCCAGCAGTCCCCGCGAGGTGGGCACCGGGGAGCTGTTTTTT. The encoded protein is CASSPREVGTGELFF.

This clone appeared a single time. V gene TRBV9 combines with J gene TRBJ2-7; 9 nucleotides align to TRBD1. The length of the CDR3 is 14 residues. Germline CDR1 SGDLS, CDR2 YYNGEE. After removal of 2 bases from V and 5 bases from J, the junction contained 5 bases not matched to a gene. In DNA form, the CDR3 reads TGTGCCAGCAGCGTCCGGGACAGGGCCCACGAGCAGTACTTC. Residues: CASSVRDRAHEQYF.

This clone showed up many times. The rearrangement links TRBV6-5 to TRBJ1-1, with D maybe TRBD1 (6 bases). The CDR3 loop spans 14 amino acids. CDR1 and CDR2 from the germline V gene are MNHEY and SVGAGI. Trimming removed 2 bases at V and 8 bases at J, with 15 bases between. The CDR3 DNA reads as TGTGCCAGCAGTTACGAGGGGAGGGGACACGAAGCTTTCTTT. Translation gives CASSYEGRGHEAFF.

The chain couples TRBV6-6 to TRBJ2-1; 9 nucleotides agree with TRBD2. The CDR3 is 16 amino acids. V gave up 2 bases and J gave up 6 bases; unmatched junction bases: 8. Germline loops: CDR1 MNHNY, CDR2 SVGAGI (reference sequence). This chain's CDR3 is CASSYGRASGTNEQFF. CDR3 bases: TGTGCCAGCAGTTACGGGCGGGCTAGCGGGACCAATGAGCAGTTCTTC.

The J gene is TRBJ2-7, the V gene TRBV15; no definite D call. CDR1 is LNHNV and CDR2 is YYDKDF in the germline V gene (reference sequence). The CDR3 runs to 15 residues. Trimming took 0 bases from V and 2 from J, leaving 11 bases between them. In DNA form, the CDR3 reads TGTGCCACCAGCAGAGATCGAGGCAAGACCTACGAGCAGTACTTC. Protein sequence: CATSRDRGKTYEQYF.

The V gene is TRBV6-6, the J gene TRBJ2-1, with 7 nucleotides matching TRBD2. Germline V CDR1 and CDR2: MNHNY, SVGAGI (reference sequence). With V trimmed by 7 bases and J by 4 bases, 7 bases remained unmatched. The length of the CDR3 is 14 residues. Here the CDR3 reads CASTPTSTYNEQFF. CDR3 sequence (DNA): TGTGCCAGCACCCCGACTAGCACATACAATGAGCAGTTCTTC.

This CDR3 reads CASTPAGRYSNQPQHF. In nucleotides, the CDR3 is TGCGCCAGCACCCCCGCCGGGCGATATAGCAATCAGCCCCAGCATTTT. The gene calls are TRBV10-2 and TRBJ1-5; D is undetermined. CDR3 size: 16 residues. With 7 bases removed from V and 0 bases from J, the gap between germline ends came to 16 bases. CDR1 and CDR2 from the germline V gene are WSHSY and SAAADI.

This clone has only a few counts. CDR3: CASIGTDIYTQYF. CDR3 DNA sequence: TGTGCCAGCATAGGGACTGACATTTATACGCAGTATTTT. The V and J genes are TRBV7-8 and TRBJ2-3; D is perhaps TRBD2 (6 bases). V was clipped by 7 bases and J by 7 bases, with 15 bases between them. CDR1 and CDR2 (germline): SGHVS, FQNEAQ. CDR3 length: 13 residues.

The genes are TRBV2 and TRBJ1-5, with unresolved D. The V gene lost 3 bases and the J gene lost 4 bases, with 4 bases spanning the gap. Per the germline V gene, CDR1 is SNHLY and CDR2 is FYNNEI. This CDR3 spans 12 amino acids. CDR3 DNA: TGTGCCAGCAGTGAGCTAAATCAGCCCCAGCATTTT. Protein sequence: CASSELNQPQHF.

This rearrangement joins TRBV6-5 to TRBJ2-7, with D perhaps matching TRBD1 or TRBD2 (5 bases each). Germline V lookup: CDR1 MNHEY, CDR2 SVGAGI. This CDR3 has 11 residues. V lost 6 bases and J 7 bases, leaving 10 bases between the germline ends. The chain's CDR3 is CASRGPGEQYF. CDR3 DNA sequence: TGTGCCAGCAGGGGACCTGGGGAGCAGTACTTC.

The chain employs TRBV7-9 and TRBJ1-1; 11 bases fit TRBD1. The germline CDR1 and CDR2 sequences are SEHNR and FQNEAQ (reference sequence). This CDR3 has 15 residues. Trimming removed 2 bases from V and 3 bases from J; junction bases left unmatched: 2. In nucleotides, the CDR3 is TGTGCCAGCAGCTTATGGGGACAGGGGGACACTGAAGCTTTCTTT. This sequence encodes CASSLWGQGDTEAFF.

V gene TRBV10-1 combines with J gene TRBJ2-1, with 9 bases that match TRBD2. This CDR3 is built from 15 residues. The germline V gene has CDR1 WNHNN and CDR2 SYGVQD (reference sequence). The V gene end was trimmed by 3 bases and the J gene end by 2 bases; junction bases not matched to a gene: 2. CDR3 DNA: TGCGCCAGCAGTGATGGCGGGAGGGCCTACAATGAGCAGTTCTTC. As protein: CASSDGGRAYNEQFF.

V and J are TRBV7-2 and TRBJ2-5; TRBD2 is a possible D gene (5 bases). The CDR3 length is 14 residues. The germline CDR1 and CDR2 sequences are SGHTA and FQGNSA. The V end lost 3 bases, the J end lost 4 bases, and 12 bases lay between the germline ends. CDR3 protein: CASSFALEAETQYF. DNA of the CDR3: TGTGCCAGCAGCTTCGCACTAGAGGCAGAGACCCAGTACTTC.

The chain links TRBV30 to TRBJ2-3; 11 bases agree with TRBD2. V shed 3 bases, J shed 9 bases, and the junction held 8 bases outside the gene matches. CDR3 size: 14 residues. The germline V gene has CDR1 GTSNPN and CDR2 SVGIG (reference sequence). The CDR3 is CAWRIAGGPATQYF. CDR3 nucleotide sequence: TGTGCCTGGAGGATAGCGGGAGGGCCTGCGACGCAGTATTTT.

V and J are TRBV10-3 and TRBJ1-5; 9 positions agree with TRBD1. The junction had 12 bases not matched to a gene; V was cut back by 10 bases and J by 5 bases. The length of the CDR3 is 15 residues. Germline V gene lookup returns CDR1 ENHRY and CDR2 SYGVKD. CDR3 bases: TGTGCCACATCTTCCGGGACAGGGATGGATCAGCCCCAGCATTTT. Amino acids: CATSSGTGMDQPQHF.

This rearrangement joins TRBV28 to TRBJ2-6; possible D gene TRBD1, 6 bases. The CDR3 contains 15 residues. V was pared by 6 bases and J by 1 base, with 10 bases between. The germline V gene encodes CDR1 MDHEN and CDR2 SYDVKM. The CDR3 DNA reads TGTGCCAGCAGCACCACAGGGTCTGGGGCCAACGTCCTGACTTTC. Translating gives CASSTTGSGANVLTF.

In this sample, this clone turned up once. The chain employs TRBV14 and TRBJ2-3; possible D gene TRBD1, 5 bases. Germline values: CDR1 SGHDN, CDR2 FVKESK. V lost 0 bases to trimming and J lost 2 bases, with 12 bases between them. The CDR3 spans 16 residues. CDR3 in amino acids: CASSQDAGLFTDTQYF. For the CDR3, the DNA is TGTGCCAGCAGCCAAGATGCAGGGCTGTTCACAGATACGCAGTATTTT.

Regarding this clone: The sample carries other DNA sequences with the same CDR3. The J gene is TRBJ2-1, the V gene TRBV5-1, with D hard to call. The CDR3 covers 15 residues. Trimming took off 3 bases at V and 0 bases at J, with 10 bases between the two ends. Germline V gives CDR1 SGHRS, CDR2 YFSETQ. CDR3: CASSSDLSSYNEQFF. CDR3 DNA: TGCGCCAGCAGCTCTGACTTAAGCTCCTACAATGAGCAGTTCTTC.